These 11 T cell receptor beta chains were sequenced from one sample in a study of cytomegalovirus exposure and HLA in healthy donors. Researchers ran the PCR with 60 Vbeta and 13 Jbeta primers. Assay: immunoSEQ multiplex PCR; the TCRdb copy retains only in-frame clones and omits some. Here the sample table reports under 60,000 clones. Input material: PBMCs. The receptors here all came from a woman aged 25 to 39 in good health and CMV-seropositive.

Remarks on this clone: At one of its ends the junction is not consistent with the germline gene, which may arise from a read error. The chain uses TRBV7-7 and TRBJ2-5, with 7 bases identical to TRBD2. Germline-derived CDR1 and CDR2 are SSHAT and FNYEAQ (reference sequence). There are 18 residues in the CDR3. CDR3 nucleotides: TGTGCTAGCACCGTCCTCCCTCAGCGGGACTCGTACCAAGAGACCCAGTACTTC. This sequence encodes CASTVLPQRDSYQETQYF.

Worth noting for this clone: One end of the junction does not line up with germline, which may come from a read error. The chain employs TRBV4-1 and TRBJ2-7; 8 nucleotides line up with TRBD2. This CDR3 is 16 amino acids long. The V gene's germline CDR1 is MGHRA and CDR2 YSYEKL. Here the CDR3 DNA reads TGCGCCAGCAGCCTTAGGCCGGGCGGGAGGCAGATCTTTCACTCCTTC. Protein product: CASSLRPGGRQIFHSF.

The chain is built from TRBV6-1 and TRBJ2-3, with 8 bases matching TRBD2. The J segment lost 5 bases and the V segment lost 2 bases, leaving 9 bases of the junction unmatched. Germline lookup yields CDR1 MNHNS and CDR2 SASEGT. The CDR3 sequence is 16 residues long. Here the CDR3 reads CASSEIPGGPVDTQYF. CDR3 sequence (DNA): TGTGCCAGCAGTGAAATTCCGGGGGGGCCGGTAGATACGCAGTATTTT.

The rearrangement joins TRBV2 to TRBJ2-2, with 8 bases aligning to TRBD1. Trimming at V came to 7 bases and at J to 0 bases, leaving 7 bases not matched to a gene. The germline CDR1 and CDR2 sequences are SNHLY and FYNNEI. The CDR3 runs to 16 residues. The DNA of the CDR3 is TGTGCCAGCAATAAACAGGGGGTATCGAACACCGGGGAGCTGTTTTTT. Protein sequence: CASNKQGVSNTGELFF.

The rearrangement uses TRBV18 and TRBJ2-7; no reliable D call. Trimming pared 2 bases from V and 2 bases from J, leaving 10 bases between. The CDR3 has 14 residues. In germline, CDR1 is KGHSH, CDR2 LQKENI. The CDR3 reads CASSPEAYTYEQYF. The CDR3 DNA is TGTGCCAGCTCACCAGAGGCCTATACCTACGAGCAGTACTTC.

Here the CDR3 reads CASSQLTSPGPGNSPLHF. The DNA for the CDR3 is TGCGCCAGCAGCCAACTAACTTCCCCCGGGCCGGGGAATTCACCCCTCCACTTT. The V and J genes are TRBV4-1 and TRBJ1-6; D gene uncertain. There are 18 residues in the CDR3. CDR1 MGHRA and CDR2 YSYEKL come from the germline V gene. The V end was cut by 2 bases, the J end by 7 bases, with 21 bases between.

The chain carries TRBV9 and TRBJ1-4; TRBD1 agrees at 7 bases. Germline CDR1 is SGDLS and CDR2 is YYNGEE. The CDR3 has 15 amino acids. Trimming removed 4 bases from V and 1 base from J; junction bases left unmatched: 4. CDR3: CASSPRQGTNEKLFF. As DNA, the CDR3 is TGTGCCAGCAGCCCTCGACAGGGAACTAATGAAAAACTGTTTTTT.

CDR3: CASSFRQVVIYEQYF. CDR3 in DNA: TGTGCCAGCAGCTTCCGCCAGGTCGTTATCTACGAGCAGTACTTC. The rearrangement joins TRBV7-6 to TRBJ2-7; D remains ambiguous. There are 15 residues in the CDR3. Between the trimmed V and J ends, which lost 3 bases and 3 bases, there was a span of 15 bases. Germline CDR1 is SGHVS and CDR2 is FNYEAQ.

This chain joins TRBV9 and TRBJ2-5, with 9 bases fitting TRBD2. Losses at the gene ends were 2 bases for V and 5 bases for J; bases not matched to a gene: 10. There are 16 residues in the CDR3. CDR1 and CDR2 from the germline V gene are SGDLS and YYNGEE. CDR3 protein: CASSVRSGSSRETQYF. As DNA, the CDR3 is TGTGCCAGCAGCGTTCGTAGCGGGAGCTCAAGGGAGACCCAGTACTTC.

In nucleotides, the CDR3 is TGTGCCTGGAGTGTACAGGGCGTAGAGACCCAGTACTTC. This codes for CAWSVQGVETQYF. The rearrangement links TRBV30 to TRBJ2-5; D may be TRBD1 (6 bases). V gave up 0 bases and J gave up 4 bases, with 9 bases separating them. Per germline, CDR1 GTSNPN and CDR2 SVGIG (reference sequence). This CDR3 is 13 amino acids long.

The gene calls are TRBV19 and TRBJ1-1; tentatively, D is TRBD1 (5 bases). Germline loops: CDR1 LNHDA, CDR2 SQIVND (reference sequence). CDR3 length: 15 residues. Deletions cut 0 bases from V and 1 base from J, with 9 bases between. The CDR3 region is CASSIEGRENTEAFF. The CDR3 bases are TGTGCCAGTAGTATAGAAGGCAGGGAGAACACTGAAGCTTTCTTT.